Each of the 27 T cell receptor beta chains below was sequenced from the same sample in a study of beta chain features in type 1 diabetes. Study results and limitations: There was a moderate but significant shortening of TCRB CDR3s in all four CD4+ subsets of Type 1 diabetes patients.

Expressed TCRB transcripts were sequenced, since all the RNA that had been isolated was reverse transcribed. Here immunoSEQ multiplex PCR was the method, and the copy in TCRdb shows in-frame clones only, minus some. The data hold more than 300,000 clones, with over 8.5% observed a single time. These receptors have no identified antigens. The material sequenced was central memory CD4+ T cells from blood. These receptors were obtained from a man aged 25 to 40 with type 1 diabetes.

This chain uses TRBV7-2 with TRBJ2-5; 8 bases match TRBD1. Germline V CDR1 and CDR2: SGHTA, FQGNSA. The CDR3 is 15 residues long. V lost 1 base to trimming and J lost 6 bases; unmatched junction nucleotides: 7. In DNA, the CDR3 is TGTGCCAGCAGCTTAGGCCAGGGGGCCGGGAAGACCCAGTACTTC. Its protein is CASSLGQGAGKTQYF. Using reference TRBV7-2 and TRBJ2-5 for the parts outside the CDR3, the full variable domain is GAGVSQSPSNKVTEKGKDVELRCDPISGHTALYWYRQSLGQGLEFLIYFQGNSAPDKSGLPSDRFSAERTGGSVSTLTIQRTQQEDSAVYLCASSLGQGAGKTQYFGPGTRLLVL.

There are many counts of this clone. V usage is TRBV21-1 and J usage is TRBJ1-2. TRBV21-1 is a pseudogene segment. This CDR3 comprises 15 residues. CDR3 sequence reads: CASSSRLKANYGYTF. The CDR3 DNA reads TGTGCCAGCAGCTCACGACTTAAAGCTAACTATGGCTACACCTTC.

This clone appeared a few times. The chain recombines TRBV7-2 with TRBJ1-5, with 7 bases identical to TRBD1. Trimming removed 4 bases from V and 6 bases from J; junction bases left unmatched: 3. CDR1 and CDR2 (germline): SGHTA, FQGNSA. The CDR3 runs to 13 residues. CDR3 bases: TGTGCCAGCAGCTGGACAGGAGTTCAGCCCCAGCATTTT. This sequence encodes CASSWTGVQPQHF. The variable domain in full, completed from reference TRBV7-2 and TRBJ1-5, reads GAGVSQSPSNKVTEKGKDVELRCDPISGHTALYWYRQSLGQGLEFLIYFQGNSAPDKSGLPSDRFSAERTGGSVSTLTIQRTQQEDSAVYLCASSWTGVQPQHFGDGTRLSIL.

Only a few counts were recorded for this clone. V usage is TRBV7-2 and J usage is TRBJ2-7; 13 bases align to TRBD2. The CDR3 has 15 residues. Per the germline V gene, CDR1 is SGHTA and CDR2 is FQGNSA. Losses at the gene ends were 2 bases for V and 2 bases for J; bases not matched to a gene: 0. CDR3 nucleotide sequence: TGTGCCAGCAGCTTAACTAGCGGGAGGGCCTACGAGCAGTACTTC. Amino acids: CASSLTSGRAYEQYF.

CDR3 protein: CASSPGGERGEKLFF. Here the CDR3 DNA reads TGTGCCAGTAGTCCCGGAGGGGAAAGAGGAGAAAAACTGTTTTTT. V usage is TRBV19 and J usage is TRBJ1-4; maybe TRBD1 (5 bases). Germline V CDR1 and CDR2: LNHDA, SQIVND (reference sequence). The V end lost 5 bases, the J end lost 8 bases, and 18 bases lay between the germline ends. CDR3 size: 15 residues.

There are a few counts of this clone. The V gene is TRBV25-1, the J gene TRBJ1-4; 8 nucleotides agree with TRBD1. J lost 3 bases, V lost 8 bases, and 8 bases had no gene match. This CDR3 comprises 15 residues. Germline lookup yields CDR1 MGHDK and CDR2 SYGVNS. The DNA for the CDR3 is TGTGCCAGCGCCTCCCAGGGGGCCTCTAATGAAAAACTGTTTTTT. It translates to CASASQGASNEKLFF.

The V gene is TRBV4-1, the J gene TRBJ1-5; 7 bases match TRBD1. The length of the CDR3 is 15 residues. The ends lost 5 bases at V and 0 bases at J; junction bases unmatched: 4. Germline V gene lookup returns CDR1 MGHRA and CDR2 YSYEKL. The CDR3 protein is CASSSDRYSNQPQHF. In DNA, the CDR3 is TGCGCCAGCAGCTCGGACAGGTATAGCAATCAGCCCCAGCATTTT.

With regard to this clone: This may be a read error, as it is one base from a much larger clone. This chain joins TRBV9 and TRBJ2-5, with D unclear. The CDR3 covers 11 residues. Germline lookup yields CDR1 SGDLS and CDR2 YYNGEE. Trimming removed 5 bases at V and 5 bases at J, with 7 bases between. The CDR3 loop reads CASSLRETQYF. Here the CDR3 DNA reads TGTGCCAGCAGTTTAAGGGAGACCCAGTACTTC.

The DNA for the CDR3 is TGTGCCAGTAGTATGGGGCGGGGAGAGACCCAGTACTTC. It specifies CASSMGRGETQYF. The chain joins TRBV19 to TRBJ2-5, with D tentatively TRBD2 (6 bases). This CDR3 comprises 13 residues. V shed 3 bases and J shed 4 bases, with 9 bases lying between them. Germline assignment: CDR1 LNHDA and CDR2 SQIVND (reference sequence).

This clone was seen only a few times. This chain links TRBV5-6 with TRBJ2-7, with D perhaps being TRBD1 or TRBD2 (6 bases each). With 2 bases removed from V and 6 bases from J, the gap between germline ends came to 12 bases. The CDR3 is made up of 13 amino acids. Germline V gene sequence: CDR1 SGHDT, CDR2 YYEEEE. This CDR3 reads CASSFRGASEQYF. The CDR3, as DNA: TGTGCCAGCAGCTTTAGGGGGGCTAGCGAGCAGTACTTC.

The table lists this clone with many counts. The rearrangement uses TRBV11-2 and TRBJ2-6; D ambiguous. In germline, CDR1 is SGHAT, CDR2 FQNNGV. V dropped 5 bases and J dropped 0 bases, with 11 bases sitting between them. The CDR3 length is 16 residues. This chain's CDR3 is CASSPIRSSGANVLTF. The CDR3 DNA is TGTGCCAGCAGCCCCATAAGAAGCTCTGGGGCCAACGTCCTGACTTTC.

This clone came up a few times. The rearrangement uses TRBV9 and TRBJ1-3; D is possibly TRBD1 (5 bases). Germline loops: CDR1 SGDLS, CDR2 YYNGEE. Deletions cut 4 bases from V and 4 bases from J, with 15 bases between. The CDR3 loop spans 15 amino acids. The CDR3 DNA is TGTGCCAGCAGCCCCCCCCAGGGTAGCGGAAACACCATATATTTT. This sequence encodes CASSPPQGSGNTIYF.

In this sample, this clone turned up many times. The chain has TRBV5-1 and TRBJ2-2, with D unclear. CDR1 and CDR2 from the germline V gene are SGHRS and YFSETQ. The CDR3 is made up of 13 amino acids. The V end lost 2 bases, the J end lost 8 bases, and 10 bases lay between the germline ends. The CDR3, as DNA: TGCGCCAGCAGCTTCGCAGCCGAGGGGGAGCTGTTTTTT. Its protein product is CASSFAAEGELFF.

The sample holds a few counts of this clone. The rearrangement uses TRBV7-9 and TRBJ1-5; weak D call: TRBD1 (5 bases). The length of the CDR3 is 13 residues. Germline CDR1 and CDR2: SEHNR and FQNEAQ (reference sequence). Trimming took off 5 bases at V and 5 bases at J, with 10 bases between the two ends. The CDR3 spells CASSPLGDQPQHF. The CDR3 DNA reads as TGTGCCAGCAGCCCCCTGGGGGATCAGCCCCAGCATTTT.

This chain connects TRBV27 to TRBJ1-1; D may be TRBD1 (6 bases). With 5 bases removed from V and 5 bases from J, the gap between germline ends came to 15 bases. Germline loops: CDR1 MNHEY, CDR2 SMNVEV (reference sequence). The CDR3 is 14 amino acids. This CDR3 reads CASSDGQGSTEAFF. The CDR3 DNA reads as TGTGCCAGCAGTGACGGCCAGGGGAGTACTGAAGCTTTCTTT.

CDR3 sequence (DNA): TGCGCCAGCAGAGGTTCCGGGACATCCCTTAGAGGCTACACCTTC. It is translated as CASRGSGTSLRGYTF. The chain carries TRBV10-2 and TRBJ1-2; D is perhaps TRBD1 (6 bases). The CDR3 sequence is 15 residues long. Germline values: CDR1 WSHSY, CDR2 SAAADI. The V and J ends lost 6 bases and 8 bases respectively, with 22 bases between them.

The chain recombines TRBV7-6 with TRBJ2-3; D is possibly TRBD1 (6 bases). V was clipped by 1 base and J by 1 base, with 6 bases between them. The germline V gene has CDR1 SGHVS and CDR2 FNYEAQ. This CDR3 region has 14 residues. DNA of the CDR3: TGTGCCAGCAGCTTAGGACAGGGCACAGATACGCAGTATTTT. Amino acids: CASSLGQGTDTQYF.

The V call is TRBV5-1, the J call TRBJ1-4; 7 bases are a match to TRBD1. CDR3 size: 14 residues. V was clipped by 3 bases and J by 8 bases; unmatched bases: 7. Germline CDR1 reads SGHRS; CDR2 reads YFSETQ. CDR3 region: CASSSQGIGEKLFF. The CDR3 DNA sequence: TGCGCCAGCAGCTCACAGGGGATAGGAGAAAAACTGTTTTTT.

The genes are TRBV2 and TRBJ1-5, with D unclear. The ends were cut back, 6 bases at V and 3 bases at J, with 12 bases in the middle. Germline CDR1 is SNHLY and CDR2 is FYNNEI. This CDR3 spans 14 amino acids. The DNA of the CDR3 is TGTGCCAGCAGGCAAGAACGCAACAATCAGCCCCAGCATTTT. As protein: CASRQERNNQPQHF. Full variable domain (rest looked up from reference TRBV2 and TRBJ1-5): EPEVTQTPSHQVTQMGQEVILRCVPISNHLYFYWYRQILGQKVEFLVSFYNNEISEKSEIFDDQFSVERPDGSNFTLKIRSTKLEDSAMYFCASRQERNNQPQHFGDGTRLSIL.

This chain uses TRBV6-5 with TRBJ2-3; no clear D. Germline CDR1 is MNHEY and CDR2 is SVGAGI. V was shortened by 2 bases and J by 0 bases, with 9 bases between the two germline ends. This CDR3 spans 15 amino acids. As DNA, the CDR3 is TGTGCCAGCAGTTACAGAGAAACTAGCACAGATACGCAGTATTTT. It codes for CASSYRETSTDTQYF.

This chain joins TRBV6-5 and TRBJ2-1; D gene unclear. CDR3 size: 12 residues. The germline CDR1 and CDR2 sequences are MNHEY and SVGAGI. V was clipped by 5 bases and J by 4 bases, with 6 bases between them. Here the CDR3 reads CASSAEYNEQFF. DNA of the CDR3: TGTGCCAGCAGTGCAGAATACAATGAGCAGTTCTTC.

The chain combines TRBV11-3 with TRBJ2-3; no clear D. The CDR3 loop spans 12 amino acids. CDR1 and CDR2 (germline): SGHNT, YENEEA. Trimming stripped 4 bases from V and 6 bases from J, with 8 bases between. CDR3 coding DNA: TGTGCCAGCAGCTCCGACTCGGATACGCAGTATTTT. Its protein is CASSSDSDTQYF.

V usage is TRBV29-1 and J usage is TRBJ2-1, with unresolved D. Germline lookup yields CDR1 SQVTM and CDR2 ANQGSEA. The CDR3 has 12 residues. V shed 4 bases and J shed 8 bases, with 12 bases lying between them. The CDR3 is CSVARLVDEQFF. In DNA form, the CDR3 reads TGCAGCGTTGCCAGGCTCGTCGATGAGCAGTTCTTC.

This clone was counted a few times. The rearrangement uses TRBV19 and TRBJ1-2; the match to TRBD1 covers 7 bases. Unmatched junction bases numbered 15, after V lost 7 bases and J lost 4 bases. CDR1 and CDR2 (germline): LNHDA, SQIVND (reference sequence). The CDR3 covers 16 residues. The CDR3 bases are TGTGCCAGTATTCTCGCTCCAGGGACAGTCGGCTATGGCTACACCTTC. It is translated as CASILAPGTVGYGYTF.

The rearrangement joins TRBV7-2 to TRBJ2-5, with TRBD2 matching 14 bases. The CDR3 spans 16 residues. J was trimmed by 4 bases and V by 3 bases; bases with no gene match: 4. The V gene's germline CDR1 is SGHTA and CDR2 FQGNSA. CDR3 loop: CASSFGTSGSRETQYF. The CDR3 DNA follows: TGTGCCAGCAGCTTCGGGACTAGCGGGAGTCGAGAGACCCAGTACTTC.

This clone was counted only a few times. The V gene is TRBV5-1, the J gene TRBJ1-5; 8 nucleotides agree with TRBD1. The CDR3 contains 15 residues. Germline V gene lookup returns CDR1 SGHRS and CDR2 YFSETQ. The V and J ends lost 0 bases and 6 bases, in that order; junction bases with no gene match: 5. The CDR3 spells CASSLGPGGIQPQHF. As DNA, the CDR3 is TGCGCCAGCAGCTTGGGGCCAGGGGGCATTCAGCCCCAGCATTTT. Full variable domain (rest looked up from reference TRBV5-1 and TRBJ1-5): KAGVTQTPRYLIKTRGQQVTLSCSPISGHRSVSWYQQTPGQGLQFLFEYFSETQRNKGNFPGRFSGRQFSNSRSEMNVSTLELGDSALYLCASSLGPGGIQPQHFGDGTRLSIL.

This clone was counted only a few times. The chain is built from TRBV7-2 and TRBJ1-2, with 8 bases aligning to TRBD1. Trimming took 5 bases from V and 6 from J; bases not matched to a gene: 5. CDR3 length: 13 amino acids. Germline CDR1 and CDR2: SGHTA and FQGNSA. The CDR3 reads CASSMTGVDGYTF. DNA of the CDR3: TGTGCCAGCAGCATGACAGGGGTGGATGGCTACACCTTC.